The subject of this entry is one TCR beta chain. Reverse transcribing all isolated RNA meant expressed TCRB transcripts were sequenced. The table came from immunoSEQ multiplex PCR; TCRdb's copy has only in-frame clones and leaves some out. This sample has roughly 380,000 clones, with about 20% found just once. The data were obtained in a study of beta chain features in type 1 diabetes. Germline-derived CDR1 and CDR2 are GTSNPN and SVGIG (reference sequence). Trimming stripped 5 bases from V and 8 bases from J, with 13 bases between. This CDR3 has 12 amino acids. The sequence was collected from a young woman in good health. This sequence joins TRBV30 and TRBJ2-1; possible D gene TRBD1, 5 bases. The sample comprised naive CD4+ T cells from blood. This chain's CDR3 is CAWSRGLHEQFF. CDR3 nucleotides: TGTGCCTGGTCAAGGGGTCTTCATGAGCAGTTCTTC.